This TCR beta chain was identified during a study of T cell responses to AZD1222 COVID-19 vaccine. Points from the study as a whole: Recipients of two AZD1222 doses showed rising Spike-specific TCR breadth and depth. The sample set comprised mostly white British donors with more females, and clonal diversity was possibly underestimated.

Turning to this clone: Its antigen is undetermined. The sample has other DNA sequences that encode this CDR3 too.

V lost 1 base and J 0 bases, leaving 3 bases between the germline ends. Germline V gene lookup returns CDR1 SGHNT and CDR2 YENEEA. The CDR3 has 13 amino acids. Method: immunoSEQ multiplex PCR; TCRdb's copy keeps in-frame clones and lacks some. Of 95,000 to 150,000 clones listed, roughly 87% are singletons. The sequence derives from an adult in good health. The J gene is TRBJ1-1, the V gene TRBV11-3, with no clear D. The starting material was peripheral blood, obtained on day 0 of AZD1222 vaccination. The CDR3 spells CASSLGLNTEAFF. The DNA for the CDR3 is TGTGCCAGCAGCTTAGGGCTGAACACTGAAGCTTTCTTT.